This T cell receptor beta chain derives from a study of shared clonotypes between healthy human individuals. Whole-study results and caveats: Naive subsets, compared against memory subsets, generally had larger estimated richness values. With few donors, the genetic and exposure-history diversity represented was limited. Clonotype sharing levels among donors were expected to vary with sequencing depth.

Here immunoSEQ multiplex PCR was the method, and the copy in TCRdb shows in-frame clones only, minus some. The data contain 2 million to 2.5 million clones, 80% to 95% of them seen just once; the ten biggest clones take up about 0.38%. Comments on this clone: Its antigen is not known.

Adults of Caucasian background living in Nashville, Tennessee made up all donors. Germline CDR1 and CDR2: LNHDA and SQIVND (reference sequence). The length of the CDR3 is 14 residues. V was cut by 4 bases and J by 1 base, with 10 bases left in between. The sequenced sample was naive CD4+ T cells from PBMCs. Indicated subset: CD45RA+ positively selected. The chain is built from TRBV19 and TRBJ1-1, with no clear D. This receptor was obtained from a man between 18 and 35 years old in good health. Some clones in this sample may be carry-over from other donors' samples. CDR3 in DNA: TGTGCCAGTAGTAGAGGGCGAGAGAACACTGAAGCTTTCTTT. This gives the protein CASSRGRENTEAFF.